A single sample gave rise to the 16 T cell receptor beta chains below, sequenced in a study of CD8 T cells in ankylosing spondylitis. One entry per CDR3 protein, called by TCRdb with MiXCR from the 5' RACE reads. The data show approximately 200,000 distinct CDR3 sequences, roughly 13% seen once. The sample was blood, either unsorted or a sorted T cell fraction (not recorded which). These receptor sequences come from a male donor with ankylosing spondylitis or in good health (not recorded which).

This clonotype occurred a few times. The V call is TRBV6-1, the J call TRBJ1-1; D remains ambiguous. CDR3 size: 13 residues. Trimming pared 7 bases from V and 3 bases from J, leaving 12 bases between. Germline loops: CDR1 MNHNS, CDR2 SASEGT. CDR3 in DNA: TGTGCCAGCATGGAGCAGACTCACACTGAAGCTTTCTTT. Amino acid sequence: CASMEQTHTEAFF.

This clonotype came up a few times. V and J are TRBV4-1 and TRBJ1-5; D gene ambiguous. The CDR3 sequence is 16 residues long. The V and J ends lost 0 bases and 3 bases respectively, with 12 bases between them. Germline-derived CDR1 and CDR2 are MGHRA and YSYEKL. DNA of the CDR3: TGCGCCAGCAGCCAAGAAAAATCACAACTCAATCAGCCCCAGCATTTT. As protein: CASSQEKSQLNQPQHF.

This clonotype was observed a handful of times. The rearrangement links TRBV7-9 to TRBJ2-3; D gene uncertain. Trimming stripped 8 bases from V and 6 bases from J, with 15 bases between. From germline, CDR1 is SEHNR and CDR2 FQNEAQ (reference sequence). The CDR3 has 13 residues. The DNA of the CDR3 is TGTGCCAGCCCCCGGTCCCCGGCGGATACGCAGTATTTT. This gives the protein CASPRSPADTQYF. Full variable domain (remainder filled in from reference TRBV7-9 and TRBJ2-3): DTGVSQNPRHKITKRGQNVTFRCDPISEHNRLYWYRQTLGQGPEFLTYFQNEAQLEKSRLLSDRFSAERPKGSFSTLEIQRTEQGDSAMYLCASPRSPADTQYFGPGTRLTVL.

This clonotype was detected only a few times. The chain combines TRBV7-9 with TRBJ1-1, with D hard to call. The V end lost 6 bases, the J end lost 5 bases, and 13 bases lay between the germline ends. Germline lookup yields CDR1 SEHNR and CDR2 FQNEAQ (reference sequence). This CDR3 spans 13 amino acids. CDR3 sequence: CASSSGPRTEAFF. The CDR3 nucleotides are TGTGCCAGCAGTTCCGGCCCGAGGACTGAAGCTTTCTTT. Based on the CDR3 plus reference TRBV7-9 and TRBJ1-1, the full variable domain is DTGVSQNPRHKITKRGQNVTFRCDPISEHNRLYWYRQTLGQGPEFLTYFQNEAQLEKSRLLSDRFSAERPKGSFSTLEIQRTEQGDSAMYLCASSSGPRTEAFFGQGTRLTVV.

The V and J genes are TRBV12-3 or TRBV12-4 and TRBJ2-3; D could derive from TRBD1 or TRBD2 (5 bases each). V lost 5 bases to trimming and J lost 2 bases, with 26 bases between them. This CDR3 region has 19 residues. The chain's CDR3 is CASSHGTDSPFETTDTQYF. DNA of the CDR3: TGTGCCAGCAGTCACGGGACGGATAGCCCTTTTGAGACCACAGATACGCAGTATTTT.

This clonotype has more than one count but fewer than ten. DNA of the CDR3: TGTGCCAGCACCTGGGGCGTCCACTTTAACACCGGGGAGCTGTTTTTT. It specifies CASTWGVHFNTGELFF. The V call is TRBV27, the J call TRBJ2-2, with D tentatively TRBD1 (5 bases). V dropped 7 bases and J dropped 2 bases, with 17 bases sitting between them. This CDR3 has 16 residues. Germline CDR1 and CDR2: MNHEY and SMNVEV (reference sequence).

This clonotype appeared a few times. The chain links TRBV25-1 to TRBJ2-1; no clear D gene. The CDR3 spans 16 residues. Germline V gives CDR1 MGHDK, CDR2 SYGVNS. Trimming pared 1 base from V and 0 bases from J, leaving 10 bases between. CDR3: CASSEFVASSYNEQFF. Here the CDR3 DNA reads TGTGCCAGCAGTGAATTCGTGGCCAGCTCCTACAATGAGCAGTTCTTC.

The chain is built from TRBV7-9 and TRBJ1-1, with 7 bases lining up with TRBD1. Looked up from germline, CDR1 is SEHNR and CDR2 is FQNEAQ (reference sequence). CDR3 length: 12 amino acids. Trimming cost V 5 bases and J 7 bases; bases outside gene matches: 4. As DNA, the CDR3 is TGTGCCAGCAGCAATACAGGGGTTGAAGCTTTCTTT. Translation gives CASSNTGVEAFF.

This chain links TRBV11-2 with TRBJ2-1, with D unclear. Germline V gene lookup returns CDR1 SGHAT and CDR2 FQNNGV. V dropped 1 base and J dropped 10 bases, with 8 bases sitting between them. The CDR3 loop spans 12 amino acids. The DNA of the CDR3 is TGTGCCAGCAGCTTAGGCGCACTGGAGCAGTTCTTC. Protein product: CASSLGALEQFF.

The genes are TRBV6-1 and TRBJ1-1, with a tentative D call TRBD1 (6 bases). The CDR3 runs to 19 residues. Looked up from germline, CDR1 is MNHNS and CDR2 is SASEGT. Trimming left V 0 bases short and J 4 bases short, with 24 bases between. For the CDR3, the DNA is TGTGCCAGCAGTGAAGCGTGGGACTGGGAGGGGGTATTGGGCACTGAAGCTTTCTTT. It translates to CASSEAWDWEGVLGTEAFF.

This clonotype was picked up a small number of times. The gene calls are TRBV27 and TRBJ2-7, with a weak D call TRBD2 (6 bases). This CDR3 has 15 residues. Germline CDR1 MNHEY, CDR2 SMNVEV (reference sequence). The ends were cut back, 6 bases at V and 3 bases at J, with 18 bases in the middle. CDR3 DNA sequence: TGTGCCAGCAGACCCGGGACTCTCTATTACTACGAGCAGTACTTC. As protein: CASRPGTLYYYEQYF.

The J gene is TRBJ2-7, the V gene TRBV27; 7 bases fit TRBD1. The CDR3 spans 14 residues. Trimming removed 5 bases from V and 3 bases from J; junction bases left unmatched: 7. Germline V CDR1 and CDR2: MNHEY, SMNVEV (reference sequence). CDR3 DNA sequence: TGTGCCAGCAGTCCCGGGGACAGTCTCTACGAGCAGTACTTC. It is translated as CASSPGDSLYEQYF.

This clonotype has just a few counts. The chain carries TRBV27 and TRBJ2-7; D ambiguous. The V end was cut by 4 bases, the J end by 4 bases, with 11 bases between. The CDR3 runs to 13 residues. Germline loops: CDR1 MNHEY, CDR2 SMNVEV (reference sequence). CDR3 amino acids: CASSSQTLYEQYF. The CDR3, as DNA: TGTGCCAGCAGTTCCCAGACCCTGTACGAGCAGTACTTC.

This clonotype was seen repeatedly, ten times or more. The V gene is TRBV4-1, the J gene TRBJ2-7; D is ambiguous. The germline gives CDR1 MGHRA, CDR2 YSYEKL. There are 11 residues in the CDR3. Trimming took off 4 bases at V and 5 bases at J, with 6 bases between the two ends. CDR3 in amino acids: CASSRGDEQYF. As DNA, the CDR3 is TGCGCCAGCAGCCGCGGAGACGAGCAGTACTTC.

The V and J genes are TRBV9 and TRBJ1-1; D might be TRBD1 (5 bases). Looked up from germline, CDR1 is SGDLS and CDR2 is YYNGEE. V lost 4 bases, J lost 5 bases, and 18 bases lay in between. The CDR3 runs 15 residues. The CDR3 loop reads CASSPRWGVGTEAFF. CDR3 sequence (DNA): TGTGCCAGCAGCCCCCGTTGGGGCGTGGGAACTGAAGCTTTCTTT.

The V call is TRBV5-6, the J call TRBJ1-2; no reliable D call. Germline CDR1 reads SGHDT; CDR2 reads YYEEEE. CDR3 length: 16 residues. V lost 2 bases, J lost 2 bases, and 16 bases lay in between. CDR3 in amino acids: CASSFGVLTGNYGYTF. The CDR3 DNA reads TGTGCCAGCAGCTTTGGTGTCCTCACGGGAAACTATGGCTACACCTTC.